This T cell receptor beta chain was captured in a study of blood T cell repertoires in COVID-19. Study-wide context: The study drew acute and convalescent COVID-19 samples from the United States, Italy and Spain.

V lost 4 bases, J lost 4 bases, and 8 bases lay in between. The CDR3 contains 12 residues. Germline V CDR1 and CDR2: SGHDT, YYEEEE. Assay used: immunoSEQ multiplex PCR; TCRdb lists only in-frame clones, some missing. The sample lists about 130,000 clones, around 85% occurring once. V usage is TRBV5-6 and J usage is TRBJ1-2, with unresolved D. The source of this sequence is a man aged 25 to 40 with COVID-19, enrolled during active disease. The sequenced sample was peripheral blood. The CDR3 nucleotides read TGTGCCAGCAGCCCAGGCATCTATGGCTACACCTTC. This translates into CASSPGIYGYTF.